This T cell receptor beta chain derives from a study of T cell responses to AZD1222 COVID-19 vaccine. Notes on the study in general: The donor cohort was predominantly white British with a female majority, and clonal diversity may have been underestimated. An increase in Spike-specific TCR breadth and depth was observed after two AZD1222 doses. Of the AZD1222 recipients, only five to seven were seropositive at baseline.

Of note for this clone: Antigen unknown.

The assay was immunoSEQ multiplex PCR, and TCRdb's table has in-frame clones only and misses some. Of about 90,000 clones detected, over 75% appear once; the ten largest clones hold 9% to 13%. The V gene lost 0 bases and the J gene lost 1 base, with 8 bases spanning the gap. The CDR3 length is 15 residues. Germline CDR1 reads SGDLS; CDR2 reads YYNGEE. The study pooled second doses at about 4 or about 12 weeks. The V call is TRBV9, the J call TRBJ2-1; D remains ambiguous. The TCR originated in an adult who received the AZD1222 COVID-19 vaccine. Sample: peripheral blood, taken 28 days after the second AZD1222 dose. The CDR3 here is CASSVVPASYNEQFF. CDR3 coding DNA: TGTGCCAGCAGCGTAGTCCCAGCATCCTACAATGAGCAGTTCTTC.